The source of this T cell receptor beta chain is a study of blood T cell repertoires in COVID-19. Overall study: The origin of the acute and convalescent COVID-19 samples was the United States, Italy and Spain. From T cells, B-cell-depleted T cells, or PBMCs came the material, which was cDNA or gDNA.

Authors' analysis steps: Estimated nucleated cell counts came from reference gene primer amplification. Clones were read by immunoSEQ multiplex PCR, and TCRdb kept only the in-frame ones, dropping some. D and trimming come from the DNA, and the V and J calls and clone size come from that table. The sample contains hundreds of thousands of clones, about 89% of which appear only once. CDR1 and CDR2 from the germline V gene are MGHRA and YSYEKL. This CDR3 region has 16 residues. Trimming took 0 bases from V and 5 from J; bases not matched to a gene: 4. Seattle researchers signed up patients amid active infection and tracked them longitudinally.

Sequencing input: peripheral blood. The receptor comes from a woman aged 45-60 years with COVID-19, enrolled during active disease. This chain links TRBV4-1 with TRBJ2-7; 13 nucleotides match TRBD2. In nucleotides, the CDR3 is TGCGCCAGCAGCCAAGATCGGGGACTAGCGGGGAACGAGCAGTACTTC. Residues: CASSQDRGLAGNEQYF.